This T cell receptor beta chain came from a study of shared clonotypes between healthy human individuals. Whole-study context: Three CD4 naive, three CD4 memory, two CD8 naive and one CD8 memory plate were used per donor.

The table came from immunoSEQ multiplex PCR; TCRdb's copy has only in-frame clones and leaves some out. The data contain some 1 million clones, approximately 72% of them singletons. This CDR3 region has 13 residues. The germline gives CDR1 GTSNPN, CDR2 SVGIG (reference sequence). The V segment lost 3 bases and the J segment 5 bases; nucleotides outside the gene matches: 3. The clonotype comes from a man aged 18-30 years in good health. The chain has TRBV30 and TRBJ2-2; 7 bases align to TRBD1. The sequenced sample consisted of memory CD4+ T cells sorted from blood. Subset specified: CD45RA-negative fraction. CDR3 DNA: TGTGCCTGGAGATTACAGGGGACCGGGGAGCTGTTTTTT. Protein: CAWRLQGTGELFF.